Below are 28 T cell receptor beta chains sequenced from a single sample in a study of blood T cell repertoires in COVID-19. Clones were sequenced by immunoSEQ multiplex PCR, and TCRdb holds only the in-frame ones, with some missing. The top ten hold around 6% of the sample, which has 100,000 to 150,000 clones, roughly 74% seen once. The sequenced sample was peripheral blood. The source of these receptors is a man in his 60s with acute or convalescent COVID-19.

This clone was seen more than once but under ten times. The J gene is TRBJ2-3, the V gene TRBV2, with D maybe TRBD2 (5 bases). CDR1 is SNHLY, CDR2 FYNNEI, per germline. This CDR3 contains 12 residues. V lost 6 bases and J lost 5, with 9 bases in between. The CDR3: CASRLELDTQYF. CDR3 bases: TGTGCCAGCAGACTAGAGTTAGATACGCAGTATTTT.

V and J are TRBV30 and TRBJ1-4; D is ambiguous. The ends were cut back, 2 bases at V and 6 bases at J, with 10 bases in the middle. Germline V gene sequence: CDR1 GTSNPN, CDR2 SVGIG (reference sequence). This CDR3 comprises 13 residues. CDR3 nucleotides: TGTGCCTGGAGTAACAGTCCTTATGAAAAACTGTTTTTT. As protein: CAWSNSPYEKLFF.

The chain links TRBV27 to TRBJ1-1, with TRBD1 matching over 8 bases. Looked up from germline, CDR1 is MNHEY and CDR2 is SMNVEV (reference sequence). The CDR3 runs to 12 residues. J lost 9 bases, V lost 5 bases, and 5 bases had no gene match. The CDR3 DNA is TGTGCCAGCAGTCCCCGGACAGGGAAAGCTTTCTTT. Translating it yields CASSPRTGKAFF.

This sequence joins TRBV9 and TRBJ2-3; 9 bases map to TRBD1. Trimming at V came to 4 bases and at J to 3 bases, leaving 9 bases not matched to a gene. The CDR3 runs to 16 residues. Germline V gene data show CDR1 as SGDLS and CDR2 as YYNGEE. Here the CDR3 reads CASSTRDREITDTQYF. In DNA, the CDR3 is TGTGCCAGCAGCACCCGGGACAGGGAGATAACAGATACGCAGTATTTT.

This clone was seen more than once but under ten times. The rearrangement joins TRBV5-1 to TRBJ2-3; D possibly corresponds to TRBD1 (7 bases). Germline V gene data show CDR1 as SGHRS and CDR2 as YFSETQ. Trimming shortened V by 4 bases and J by 6 bases, and 21 bases separated the two germline ends. The CDR3 length is 16 residues. The CDR3 loop reads CASSMTGRMVVDTQYF. The CDR3 DNA reads as TGCGCCAGCAGCATGACAGGGAGGATGGTTGTGGATACGCAGTATTTT. Combining the CDR3 with reference TRBV5-1 and TRBJ2-3 gives the whole variable domain KAGVTQTPRYLIKTRGQQVTLSCSPISGHRSVSWYQQTPGQGLQFLFEYFSETQRNKGNFPGRFSGRQFSNSRSEMNVSTLELGDSALYLCASSMTGRMVVDTQYFGPGTRLTVL.

The V call is TRBV9, the J call TRBJ2-1; 7 bases fit TRBD2. The CDR3 is made up of 15 amino acids. J gave up 4 bases and V 4 bases, and 8 bases lay outside the gene matches. Germline values: CDR1 SGDLS, CDR2 YYNGEE. CDR3 sequence: CASSPRASGYNEQFF. In nucleotides, the CDR3 is TGTGCCAGCAGCCCCAGGGCTAGCGGATACAATGAGCAGTTCTTC.

The chain carries TRBV11-3 and TRBJ2-1, with TRBD2 as a possible D gene (6 bases). Germline assignment: CDR1 SGHNT and CDR2 YENEEA. Trimming took off 6 bases at V and 10 bases at J, with 13 bases between the two ends. This CDR3 has 12 amino acids. CDR3 DNA: TGTGCCAGCAGACCGGACTACGAAGAGCAGTTCTTC. It translates to CASRPDYEEQFF.

The chain is built from TRBV27 and TRBJ2-1; D might be TRBD1 (6 bases). V was pared by 5 bases and J by 1 base, with 9 bases between. This CDR3 region has 14 residues. Germline values: CDR1 MNHEY, CDR2 SMNVEV (reference sequence). The CDR3 region has the DNA TGTGCCAGCAGTCCCGGACAGTCCTACAATGAGCAGTTCTTC. It specifies CASSPGQSYNEQFF.

The genes are TRBV3-1 (or the pseudogene TRBV3-2) and TRBJ2-4; 9 bases are shared with TRBD2. This CDR3 is built from 20 residues. The germline gives CDR1 LGHDT, CDR2 YNNKEL (reference sequence). V shed 1 base and J 3 bases; nucleotides not matched to a gene: 16. The CDR3 DNA is TGTGCCAGCAGCCAAGTAGGCGGGATAGCGGGAGATTTCGGCAAAAACATTCAGTACTTC. This codes for CASSQVGGIAGDFGKNIQYF.

The chain couples TRBV4-3 to TRBJ2-5, with a weak D call TRBD2 (6 bases). CDR3 length: 17 amino acids. V was cut by 0 bases and J by 5 bases, with 19 bases left in between. Germline V CDR1 and CDR2: LGHNA, YSLEER. This CDR3 is CASSQDRDSILRETQYF. In nucleotides, the CDR3 is TGCGCCAGCAGCCAAGATCGGGACTCGATATTAAGGGAGACCCAGTACTTC.

The rearrangement uses TRBV12-3 or TRBV12-4 and TRBJ2-7, with D tentatively TRBD2 (6 bases). The CDR3 spans 13 residues. V lost 4 bases to trimming and J lost 4 bases, with 11 bases between them. CDR3 in DNA: TGTGCCAGCAGTTGGGGGGACGGATACGAGCAGTACTTC. Its protein is CASSWGDGYEQYF.

The DNA of the CDR3 is TGTGCCATCAGTGAAACGGGAGCCTCCTACGAGCAGTACTTC. This translates into CAISETGASYEQYF. The J gene is TRBJ2-7, the V gene TRBV10-3; maybe TRBD2 (6 bases). V lost 3 bases and J lost 0, with 9 bases in between. CDR1 and CDR2 (germline): ENHRY, SYGVKD. The CDR3 contains 14 residues.

This clone was picked up a small number of times. The J gene is TRBJ1-2, the V gene TRBV18, with 7 bases lining up with TRBD1. Trimming at V came to 1 base and at J to 8 bases, leaving 10 bases not matched to a gene. The CDR3 contains 15 residues. CDR1 is KGHSH, CDR2 LQKENI, per germline. The CDR3 DNA reads as TGTGCCAGCTCACCACAAGCCCAACAGGGGAAAGGCTACACCTTC. Its translation is CASSPQAQQGKGYTF.

The chain has TRBV7-9 and TRBJ1-2; 10 bases are a match to TRBD1. J was trimmed by 4 bases and V by 4 bases; bases with no gene match: 6. The CDR3 contains 15 residues. The germline gives CDR1 SEHNR, CDR2 FQNEAQ (reference sequence). The CDR3 is CASSSPTGGTYGYTF. As DNA, the CDR3 is TGTGCCAGCAGCTCCCCGACAGGGGGCACCTATGGCTACACCTTC.

The chain joins TRBV3-1 (or the pseudogene TRBV3-2) to TRBJ1-2; D unclear. Deletions cut 1 base from V and 8 bases from J, with 20 bases between. Germline V gene lookup returns CDR1 LGHDT and CDR2 YNNKEL (reference sequence). This CDR3 contains 16 residues. The CDR3 here is CASSQVYGSSLSGYTF. The CDR3, as DNA: TGTGCCAGCAGCCAAGTTTACGGGTCCTCCTTGTCGGGCTACACCTTC.

This clone was observed a few times. The genes are TRBV25-1 and TRBJ2-5; possibly TRBD2 for D (5 bases). In germline, CDR1 is MGHDK, CDR2 SYGVNS. Trimming pared 4 bases from V and 9 bases from J, leaving 9 bases between. The CDR3 extends over 11 amino acids. The DNA of the CDR3 is TGTGCCAGCAGTGGAGAGGGTCCCCAGTACTTC. Its protein product is CASSGEGPQYF.

This rearrangement joins TRBV29-1 to TRBJ2-2, with 8 bases fitting TRBD1. The germline V gene encodes CDR1 SQVTM and CDR2 ANQGSEA. Trimming at V came to 6 bases and at J to 5 bases, leaving 11 bases not matched to a gene. This CDR3 spans 15 amino acids. CDR3 nucleotides: TGCAGCGTCCTGGTTCAGGGGGCGCCTACCGGGGAGCTGTTTTTT. The encoded protein is CSVLVQGAPTGELFF.

V and J are TRBV19 and TRBJ2-7; no definite D call. The CDR3 has 16 residues. Germline V gene lookup returns CDR1 LNHDA and CDR2 SQIVND (reference sequence). Trimming took off 3 bases at V and 5 bases at J, with 20 bases between the two ends. The CDR3 coding sequence is TGTGCCAGTAGTATCAAATCCTTCACCAGCGCCCACGAGCAGTACTTC. Residues: CASSIKSFTSAHEQYF.

The chain links TRBV5-1 to TRBJ1-2; 9 bases align to TRBD1. Germline-derived CDR1 and CDR2 are SGHRS and YFSETQ. CDR3 length equals 14 residues. V shed 3 bases and J 4 bases; nucleotides not matched to a gene: 4. The CDR3 spells CASSSLTGGYGYTF. CDR3 nucleotide sequence: TGCGCCAGCAGCTCGCTGACAGGGGGCTATGGCTACACCTTC.

The chain carries TRBV7-2 and TRBJ2-1; maybe TRBD1 (6 bases). CDR1 is SGHTA and CDR2 is FQGNSA in the germline V gene. Trimming removed 0 bases from V and 0 bases from J, with 6 bases in between. CDR3 length equals 15 residues. The CDR3: CASSLAGASYNEQFF. The CDR3 DNA reads as TGTGCCAGCAGCTTAGCGGGGGCCTCCTACAATGAGCAGTTCTTC.

Concerning this clone: Its ends do not fully match the called genes, so a read error is possible. This chain uses TRBV3-1 (or the pseudogene TRBV3-2) with TRBJ1-1, with D maybe TRBD1 (6 bases). CDR3 length: 18 residues. Germline lookup yields CDR1 LGHDT and CDR2 YNNKEL (reference sequence). CDR3 in amino acids: CASRQDIRGGLMNTEAFF. The CDR3 DNA sequence: TGTGCCAGCAGACAAGATATTAGGGGGGGATTAATGAACACTGAAGCTTTCTTT.

The chain uses TRBV15 and TRBJ1-1, with D tentatively TRBD1 (6 bases). Trimming shortened V by 1 base and J by 3 bases, and 9 bases separated the two germline ends. This CDR3 region has 14 residues. The germline CDR1 and CDR2 sequences are LNHNV and YYDKDF (reference sequence). The CDR3 DNA sequence: TGTGCCACCAGCAGAGGACCAGGGGACACTGAAGCTTTCTTT. Protein product: CATSRGPGDTEAFF.

The sample holds a few counts of this clone. The chain is built from TRBV5-1 and TRBJ2-7; 8 nucleotides agree with TRBD1. Germline V CDR1 and CDR2: SGHRS, YFSETQ. The CDR3 consists of 14 residues. The trim removed 5 bases at V and 1 base at J, leaving 5 bases unmatched. The CDR3 here is CASSATGESYEQYF. The CDR3 bases are TGCGCCAGCAGTGCGACAGGGGAGTCCTACGAGCAGTACTTC.

This rearrangement joins TRBV7-8 to TRBJ2-3; weak D call: TRBD2 (7 bases). V was trimmed by 4 bases and J by 9 bases, leaving 14 bases between them. The germline V gene has CDR1 SGHVS and CDR2 FQNEAQ. The length of the CDR3 is 13 residues. CDR3 in amino acids: CASSYPGGRTQYF. CDR3 DNA sequence: TGTGCCAGCAGCTACCCGGGGGGCCGGACGCAGTATTTT.

The chain has TRBV11-2 and TRBJ2-2; D ambiguous. Germline V lookup: CDR1 SGHAT, CDR2 FQNNGV. V dropped 5 bases and J dropped 2 bases, with 12 bases sitting between them. The CDR3 totals 15 residues. The CDR3 DNA reads TGTGCCAGCAGCCTTCAAACGAGAAACACCGGGGAGCTGTTTTTT. Protein: CASSLQTRNTGELFF.

The table lists this clone with a few counts. This chain joins TRBV7-8 and TRBJ2-7; D perhaps matches TRBD1 (5 bases). V was trimmed by 3 bases and J by 1 base, leaving 7 bases between them. This CDR3 contains 13 residues. CDR1 is SGHVS, CDR2 FQNEAQ, per germline. The CDR3 region has the DNA TGTGCCAGCAGCTTCCCAGGGTCCTACGAGCAGTACTTC. This sequence encodes CASSFPGSYEQYF.

The CDR3 here is CASRLRDRPNSPLHF. In nucleotides, the CDR3 is TGTGCCAGCAGGTTACGGGACAGGCCAAATTCACCCCTCCACTTT. The rearrangement uses TRBV28 and TRBJ1-6, with 8 bases aligning to TRBD1. Looked up from germline, CDR1 is MDHEN and CDR2 is SYDVKM. J lost 7 bases, V lost 6 bases, and 8 bases had no gene match. The CDR3 contains 15 residues.

The chain employs TRBV10-2 and TRBJ2-3, with 7 bases lining up with TRBD2. The CDR3 is 16 amino acids. Germline V gene sequence: CDR1 WSHSY, CDR2 SAAADI. V lost 3 bases and J lost 0; bases outside the gene matches: 6. Here the CDR3 reads CASSELRTRSTDTQYF. Here the CDR3 DNA reads TGCGCCAGCAGTGAACTACGGACTAGAAGCACAGATACGCAGTATTTT.